Shown below are 12 T cell receptor beta chains from a single sample sequenced in a study of OX40 agonist ivuxolimab in advanced cancers. Here immunoSEQ multiplex PCR was the method, and the copy in TCRdb shows in-frame clones only, minus some. Of about 67,000 clones detected, 85% appear once; the ten largest clones hold approximately 2%. The sequenced sample was CD4+ or CD8+ T cells sorted from blood, obtained in a trial of the OX40 agonist ivuxolimab. Every receptor here comes from an adult with an advanced solid tumor such as melanoma, head and neck, liver or kidney cancer.

The chain links TRBV9 to TRBJ2-6; no firm D call. CDR3 length: 13 residues. CDR1 and CDR2 from the germline V gene are SGDLS and YYNGEE. V gave up 4 bases and J gave up 5 bases, with 7 bases separating them. The CDR3 bases are TGTGCCAGCAGCCCTCGCAGGGCCAACGTCCTGACTTTC. Encoded protein: CASSPRRANVLTF.

The V and J genes are TRBV2 and TRBJ2-7; 7 bases map to TRBD1. CDR1 and CDR2 (germline): SNHLY, FYNNEI. V was clipped by 5 bases and J by 4 bases; unmatched bases: 14. CDR3 size: 16 residues. The DNA for the CDR3 is TGTGCCAGCAGTCTACCTCGACAGGGTCCCACTTACGAGCAGTACTTC. This codes for CASSLPRQGPTYEQYF.

This clone has more than one count but fewer than ten. The chain couples TRBV11-2 to TRBJ1-2, with 12 bases lining up with TRBD1. The germline V gene encodes CDR1 SGHAT and CDR2 FQNNGV. CDR3 size: 17 residues. V was clipped by 4 bases and J by 4 bases; unmatched bases: 10. CDR3 sequence reads: CASSSGGTGGPGYGYTF. The CDR3 bases are TGTGCCAGCAGCTCAGGGGGGACAGGGGGCCCAGGCTATGGCTACACCTTC.

The V gene is TRBV5-1, the J gene TRBJ2-7, with 7 bases matching TRBD1. CDR3 size: 15 residues. Germline values: CDR1 SGHRS, CDR2 YFSETQ. The V segment lost 1 base and the J segment 0 bases; nucleotides outside the gene matches: 4. CDR3 protein: CASSLPRDSSYEQYF. CDR3 in DNA: TGCGCCAGCAGCTTGCCCCGGGACAGCTCCTACGAGCAGTACTTC.

This sequence joins TRBV28 and TRBJ1-2; 7 bases are a match to TRBD1. V shed 7 bases and J 8 bases; nucleotides not matched to a gene: 16. The CDR3 contains 15 residues. Germline-derived CDR1 and CDR2 are MDHEN and SYDVKM. CDR3 DNA sequence: TGTGCCAGCAACCGCGTGCGAAAGACAGGGCGCGGCTACACCTTC. It is translated as CASNRVRKTGRGYTF.

The J gene is TRBJ1-2, the V gene TRBV30; no clear D gene. V was pared by 0 bases and J by 8 bases, with 13 bases between. The germline V gene has CDR1 GTSNPN and CDR2 SVGIG (reference sequence). The CDR3 runs to 13 residues. As DNA, the CDR3 is TGTGCCTGGAGTGTACTTAGCGTCGGCGGCTACACCTTC. Its translation: CAWSVLSVGGYTF.

The V call is TRBV6-8, the J call TRBJ2-6, with 7 bases that match TRBD2. The length of the CDR3 is 17 residues. Losses at the gene ends were 0 bases for V and 1 base for J; bases not matched to a gene: 3. Germline CDR1 and CDR2: MNHGY and SAAAGT. As DNA, the CDR3 is TGTGCCAGCAGTTACTCGGGACTACCATCTGGGGCCAACGTCCTGACTTTC. This translates into CASSYSGLPSGANVLTF.

The table lists this clone with a few counts. This sequence joins TRBV30 and TRBJ1-4; D uncertain. V lost 1 base to trimming and J lost 5 bases, with 14 bases between them. In germline, CDR1 is GTSNPN, CDR2 SVGIG (reference sequence). This CDR3 comprises 15 residues. CDR3 loop: CAWSARTGKNEKLFF. The CDR3 nucleotides read TGTGCCTGGAGTGCGAGGACGGGCAAAAATGAAAAACTGTTTTTT.

J is TRBJ1-2 and V is TRBV7-3; weak D call: TRBD1 (6 bases). The ends were cut back, 0 bases at V and 7 bases at J, with 12 bases in the middle. The CDR3 sequence is 14 residues long. CDR1 SGHTA and CDR2 FQGTGA come from the germline V gene. The CDR3 region has the DNA TGTGCCAGCAGCTTAACTTCAGGGGTGGGTGGCTACACCTTC. This codes for CASSLTSGVGGYTF. The complete variable domain, with remaining parts taken from reference TRBV7-3 and TRBJ1-2, reads GAGVSQTPSNKVTEKGKYVELRCDPISGHTALYWYRQSLGQGPEFLIYFQGTGAADDSGLPNDRFFAVRPEGSVSTLKIQRTERGDSAVYLCASSLTSGVGGYTFGSGTRLTVV.

This clone appeared once. The chain has TRBV19 and TRBJ2-2; D call uncertain. The ends were cut back, 5 bases at V and 9 bases at J, with 13 bases in the middle. CDR3 size: 13 residues. CDR1 and CDR2 (germline): LNHDA, SQIVND (reference sequence). CDR3 coding DNA: TGTGCCAGTAGTTCCTCGTACAACCGGGAGCTGTTTTTT. This sequence encodes CASSSSYNRELFF.

The count of this clone is one. The J gene is TRBJ1-2, the V gene TRBV19; 10 bases are shared with TRBD1. V lost 6 bases, J lost 5 bases, and 9 bases stayed unmatched. The germline V gene has CDR1 LNHDA and CDR2 SQIVND (reference sequence). This CDR3 spans 15 amino acids. CDR3 sequence (DNA): TGTGCCAGTAGCGACGGACAGGGGGTGAGGTATGGCTACACCTTC. Its translation: CASSDGQGVRYGYTF.

V usage is TRBV6-5 and J usage is TRBJ2-5; TRBD2 is a possible D gene (6 bases). The CDR3 runs to 16 residues. Germline V lookup: CDR1 MNHEY, CDR2 SVGAGI. V dropped 3 bases and J dropped 5 bases, with 19 bases sitting between them. CDR3 amino acids: CASSYLGREGRETQYF. The CDR3 DNA reads as TGTGCCAGCAGTTATTTAGGGCGGGAAGGACGGGAGACCCAGTACTTC.